The rows below give T cell receptor beta chains drawn from one sample of a study of cytomegalovirus exposure and HLA in healthy donors. Sequencing was performed with immunoSEQ multiplex PCR; in TCRdb, only in-frame clones are kept and a portion is missing. The repertoire includes approximately 250,000 clones, about 85% of them detected once, and 0.24% sits in the top ten. Sequenced input: PBMCs. These receptors were collected from a girl aged 2 to 9 in good health and CMV-seronegative. Each CDR3 is given with its conserved first and last residue. Fields, in order: V gene, D gene, J gene, clone size, CDR3 protein, CDR3 DNA. The D gene is left open where the match is weak. Clone size is given for some rows only: seen once, a few or many times, or a class if the clone is expanded.

v_gene: TRBV4-2; d_gene: TRBD2; j_gene: TRBJ2-3; abundance: -; CDR3aa: CASSRGGAADTQYF; CDR3nt: TGTGCCAGCAGCCGCGGGGGGGCGGCAGATACGCAGTATTTT
v_gene: TRBV2; d_gene: TRBD2; j_gene: TRBJ2-5; abundance: -; CDR3aa: CASRADLAGGLQETQYF; CDR3nt: TGTGCCAGCAGGGCCGACTTAGCGGGGGGTCTCCAAGAGACCCAGTACTTC
v_gene: TRBV19; d_gene: -; j_gene: TRBJ2-7; abundance: -; CDR3aa: CASSTGGASYEQYF; CDR3nt: TGTGCCAGTAGTACCGGCGGGGCCTCCTACGAGCAGTACTTC
v_gene: TRBV7-2; d_gene: TRBD1; j_gene: TRBJ2-7; abundance: -; CDR3aa: CASSPTTGSTYEQYF; CDR3nt: TGTGCCAGCAGCCCCACGACAGGGAGCACCTACGAGCAGTACTTC
v_gene: TRBV7-6; d_gene: TRBD2; j_gene: TRBJ2-1; abundance: -; CDR3aa: CASSPNRAGASYNEQFF; CDR3nt: TGTGCCAGCAGCCCCAATAGAGCGGGAGCCTCCTACAATGAGCAGTTCTTC
v_gene: TRBV7-9; d_gene: TRBD1; j_gene: TRBJ1-1; abundance: -; CDR3aa: CASSFGGQAEAFF; CDR3nt: TGTGCCAGCAGCTTCGGTGGACAGGCAGAAGCTTTCTTT
v_gene: TRBV19; d_gene: TRBD2; j_gene: TRBJ2-7; abundance: -; CDR3aa: CASSITSGSEQYF; CDR3nt: TGTGCCAGTAGTATAACTAGCGGGAGCGAGCAGTACTTC
v_gene: TRBV30; d_gene: -; j_gene: TRBJ2-7; abundance: -; CDR3aa: CAWSDKSYEQYF; CDR3nt: TGTGCCTGGAGTGATAAGAGCTACGAGCAGTACTTC
v_gene: TRBV5-4; d_gene: TRBD1; j_gene: TRBJ1-1; abundance: -; CDR3aa: CASSEARGSYTEAFF; CDR3nt: TGTGCCAGCAGCGAGGCCAGGGGGTCGTACACTGAAGCTTTCTTT
v_gene: TRBV4-2; d_gene: -; j_gene: TRBJ1-2; abundance: -; CDR3aa: CASSQLDGTYGYTF; CDR3nt: TGTGCCAGCAGCCAGTTAGACGGGACTTATGGCTACACCTTC
v_gene: TRBV27; d_gene: -; j_gene: TRBJ2-5; abundance: -; CDR3aa: CASSNRSFFRVETQYF; CDR3nt: TGTGCCAGCAGTAACCGTTCTTTTTTTCGCGTGGAGACCCAGTACTTC
v_gene: TRBV7-9; d_gene: -; j_gene: TRBJ1-5; abundance: -; CDR3aa: CASSTPGENQPQHF; CDR3nt: TGTGCCAGCAGCACCCCGGGAGAAAATCAGCCCCAGCATTTT
v_gene: TRBV9; d_gene: -; j_gene: TRBJ2-1; abundance: -; CDR3aa: CASSVGGSYNEQFF; CDR3nt: TGTGCCAGCAGCGTGGGGGGTTCCTACAATGAGCAGTTCTTC
v_gene: TRBV9; d_gene: -; j_gene: TRBJ2-5; abundance: -; CDR3aa: CASSVAASQETQYF; CDR3nt: TGTGCCAGCAGCGTGGCGGCTAGTCAAGAGACCCAGTACTTC
v_gene: TRBV6-5; d_gene: TRBD2; j_gene: TRBJ2-1; abundance: -; CDR3aa: CASSYLASGDNRLFF; CDR3nt: TGTGCCAGCAGTTATCTAGCTAGCGGGGACAACCGTTTATTCTTC
v_gene: TRBV7-8; d_gene: TRBD2; j_gene: TRBJ2-3; abundance: -; CDR3aa: CASSRGLAGVFLEDTQYF; CDR3nt: TGTGCCAGCAGCCGCGGACTAGCGGGGGTATTTCTAGAAGATACGCAGTATTTT
v_gene: TRBV5-5; d_gene: -; j_gene: TRBJ1-2; abundance: -; CDR3aa: CASSLGGNYGYTF; CDR3nt: TGTGCCAGCAGCTTGGGAGGTAACTATGGCTACACCTTC
v_gene: TRBV15; d_gene: -; j_gene: TRBJ1-2; abundance: -; CDR3aa: CATSREGGYGYTF; CDR3nt: TGTGCCACCAGCAGAGAGGGAGGCTATGGCTACACCTTC
v_gene: TRBV30; d_gene: -; j_gene: TRBJ2-1; abundance: -; CDR3aa: CAWSQNEQFF; CDR3nt: TGTGCCTGGAGTCAAAATGAGCAGTTCTTC
v_gene: TRBV29-1; d_gene: -; j_gene: TRBJ1-3; abundance: few; CDR3aa: CSARGQPGNTIYF; CDR3nt: TGCAGCGCCCGAGGGCAGCCTGGAAACACCATATATTTT
v_gene: TRBV6-5; d_gene: -; j_gene: TRBJ2-7; abundance: -; CDR3aa: CASSYSDGTGPYF; CDR3nt: TGTGCCAGCAGTTACTCCGATGGCACAGGGCCGTACTTC
v_gene: TRBV6-1; d_gene: TRBD2; j_gene: TRBJ2-3; abundance: -; CDR3aa: CASSESSGGSSTDTQYF; CDR3nt: TGTGCCAGCAGTGAGTCTAGCGGGGGCTCTAGCACAGATACGCAGTATTTT
v_gene: TRBV11-2; d_gene: TRBD1; j_gene: TRBJ1-1; abundance: -; CDR3aa: CASSTSTGDWAFF; CDR3nt: TGTGCCAGCAGCACATCGACAGGGGATTGGGCTTTCTTT
v_gene: TRBV11-2; d_gene: -; j_gene: TRBJ2-2; abundance: -; CDR3aa: CASSLEAGNTGELFF; CDR3nt: TGTGCCAGCAGCTTAGAGGCGGGTAACACCGGGGAGCTGTTTTTT
v_gene: TRBV10-2; d_gene: -; j_gene: TRBJ1-1; abundance: once; CDR3aa: CASSTFSRDYSEAFF; CDR3nt: TGCGCCAGCAGTACCTTTTCAAGGGACTACTCTGAAGCTTTCTTT